This passage covers 29 T cell receptor beta chains from one sample sequenced in a study of T cell changes during pregnancy in multiple sclerosis. The method was immunoSEQ multiplex PCR; TCRdb's version includes in-frame clones alone and lacks a portion of them. The data hold 40,000 to 50,000 clones, with 94% observed a single time. The specimen comprised CD8+ T cells from peripheral blood mononuclear cells, sampled in the third trimester of pregnancy. The receptor source for this set is a female donor with multiple sclerosis, enrolled in a pregnancy study.

V and J are TRBV11-1 and TRBJ2-3; TRBD2 agrees at 7 bases. The germline gives CDR1 SGHAT, CDR2 FQDESV (reference sequence). Trimming took 5 bases from V and 7 from J; bases not matched to a gene: 15. The CDR3 covers 16 residues. CDR3 in DNA: TGTGCCAGCAGCGCCAAGTTGAGGCGGGAGCTGTATACGCAGTATTTT. Translation: CASSAKLRRELYTQYF.

The CDR3 here is CASSQEGTGSYEQYF. CDR3 coding DNA: TGCGCCAGCAGCCAAGAGGGGACAGGCTCCTACGAGCAGTACTTC. This chain joins TRBV4-1 and TRBJ2-7; 8 nucleotides line up with TRBD1. CDR1 is MGHRA and CDR2 is YSYEKL in the germline V gene. J lost 0 bases, V lost 0 bases, and 1 base had no gene match. This CDR3 has 15 amino acids.

The V and J genes are TRBV9 and TRBJ2-7; possibly TRBD2 for D (6 bases). CDR3 length: 15 residues. V was cut by 4 bases and J by 0 bases, with 14 bases left in between. Per the germline V gene, CDR1 is SGDLS and CDR2 is YYNGEE. For the CDR3, the DNA is TGTGCCAGCAGCCCTTCCGGGACTCACTCCTACGAGCAGTACTTC. Translation gives CASSPSGTHSYEQYF.

The chain has TRBV16 and TRBJ2-3; TRBD1 is a possible D gene (5 bases). There are 16 residues in the CDR3. Germline V CDR1 and CDR2: KGHSY, FQNENV. V was trimmed by 2 bases and J by 0 bases, leaving 12 bases between them. The DNA of the CDR3 is TGTGCCAGCAGCCAAGGACAAGCAACTAGCACAGATACGCAGTATTTT. Translation gives CASSQGQATSTDTQYF.

The rearrangement uses TRBV6-6 and TRBJ2-1; 9 bases fit TRBD1. Germline assignment: CDR1 MNHNY and CDR2 SVGAGI (reference sequence). CDR3 length: 15 amino acids. V was pared by 6 bases and J by 5 bases, with 8 bases of the junction left unmatched. The CDR3 loop is CASSPTGGGDNEQFF. CDR3 nucleotides: TGTGCCAGCAGCCCCACAGGGGGCGGGGACAATGAGCAGTTCTTC.

The V gene is TRBV28, the J gene TRBJ2-2; TRBD1 might be the D (5 bases). The CDR3 is 16 amino acids. Germline CDR1 is MDHEN and CDR2 is SYDVKM. V shed 7 bases and J shed 0 bases, with 15 bases lying between them. CDR3 DNA sequence: TGTGCCAGCACCAAGGGGCAAATAACGAACACCGGGGAGCTGTTTTTT. It yields the protein CASTKGQITNTGELFF.

The chain joins TRBV27 to TRBJ1-3, with D possibly matching TRBD1 (6 bases). This CDR3 is built from 16 residues. Trimming cost V 6 bases and J 0 bases, with 15 bases left between them. Germline V gives CDR1 MNHEY, CDR2 SMNVEV (reference sequence). The CDR3 nucleotides are TGTGCCAGCAGGAGGGGGGGTCGGAGCTCTGGAAACACCATATATTTT. Translating gives CASRRGGRSSGNTIYF.

This sequence joins TRBV28 and TRBJ2-7; TRBD1 aligns across 9 bases. CDR3 length: 14 amino acids. V was clipped by 7 bases and J by 4 bases; unmatched bases: 8. Looked up from germline, CDR1 is MDHEN and CDR2 is SYDVKM. The CDR3 DNA sequence: TGTGCCAGCAAGAGGACAGGGGAAGAGTACGAGCAGTACTTC. Protein: CASKRTGEEYEQYF.

The gene calls are TRBV19 and TRBJ2-7; 9 bases are a match to TRBD1. The CDR3 totals 14 residues. Germline assignment: CDR1 LNHDA and CDR2 SQIVND (reference sequence). Trimming at V came to 5 bases and at J to 3 bases, leaving 5 bases not matched to a gene. The CDR3, as DNA: TGTGCCAGTAGTTTAGGGACAGGGTTCTACGAGCAGTACTTC. Amino acid sequence: CASSLGTGFYEQYF.

The V call is TRBV7-9, the J call TRBJ2-7; 8 bases are shared with TRBD1. The length of the CDR3 is 15 residues. Germline-derived CDR1 and CDR2 are SEHNR and FQNEAQ (reference sequence). J lost 7 bases, V lost 4 bases, and 12 bases had no gene match. CDR3 DNA sequence: TGTGCCAGCAGCTCGACAGGGGATAGGGGGTTGGAGCAGTACTTC. This sequence encodes CASSSTGDRGLEQYF.

V and J are TRBV19 and TRBJ2-5, with a possible D match to TRBD1 (6 bases). The length of the CDR3 is 13 residues. V gave up 7 bases and J gave up 5 bases, with 14 bases separating them. Germline CDR1 LNHDA, CDR2 SQIVND (reference sequence). As DNA, the CDR3 is TGTGCCAGTACTTCAGGGGCGAGGGAGACCCAGTACTTC. Translating gives CASTSGARETQYF.

This rearrangement joins TRBV5-8 to TRBJ2-7; 9 positions match TRBD2. Germline V lookup: CDR1 SGHTS, CDR2 YDEGEE. The V and J ends lost 4 bases and 2 bases, in that order; junction bases with no gene match: 4. The CDR3 runs 14 residues. In nucleotides, the CDR3 is TGTGCCAGCAGCCCTACTAGCGGGCCCTACGAGCAGTACTTC. It yields the protein CASSPTSGPYEQYF.

The chain has TRBV27 and TRBJ1-1; D ambiguous. V was pared by 10 bases and J by 3 bases, with 9 bases between. Germline V lookup: CDR1 MNHEY, CDR2 SMNVEV (reference sequence). The CDR3 loop spans 11 amino acids. This CDR3 is CATLTYTEAFF. CDR3 DNA: TGTGCCACCCTAACTTACACTGAAGCTTTCTTT.

The chain has TRBV11-2 and TRBJ2-7; 12 bases fit TRBD2. CDR1 and CDR2 (germline): SGHAT, FQNNGV. The CDR3 runs to 16 residues. Trimming at V came to 3 bases and at J to 3 bases, leaving 6 bases not matched to a gene. The chain's CDR3 is CASSFLLAGGRYEQYF. As DNA, the CDR3 is TGTGCCAGCAGCTTCCTACTAGCGGGAGGCCGCTACGAGCAGTACTTC.

The chain carries TRBV27 and TRBJ2-1; TRBD1 is a possible D gene (6 bases). Germline lookup yields CDR1 MNHEY and CDR2 SMNVEV (reference sequence). V shed 6 bases and J shed 2 bases, with 14 bases lying between them. The CDR3 extends over 15 amino acids. The CDR3 nucleotides read TGTGCCAGCAGCCTCCGGACAGCACCCTACAATGAGCAGTTCTTC. Translation gives CASSLRTAPYNEQFF.

This chain uses TRBV9 with TRBJ2-1; 13 nucleotides match TRBD2. Trimming at V came to 3 bases and at J to 3 bases, leaving 3 bases not matched to a gene. The CDR3 has 16 residues. The germline V gene encodes CDR1 SGDLS and CDR2 YYNGEE. CDR3 in amino acids: CASSGLAGGNYNEQFF. CDR3 sequence (DNA): TGTGCCAGCAGCGGACTAGCGGGAGGCAACTACAATGAGCAGTTCTTC.

The sample holds one count of this clone. The chain uses TRBV9 and TRBJ1-2, with no clear D. Trimming left V 7 bases short and J 8 bases short, with 9 bases between. Per germline, CDR1 SGDLS and CDR2 YYNGEE. The CDR3 contains 10 residues. CDR3 in amino acids: CASGPQGYTF. The CDR3 DNA follows: TGTGCCAGCGGCCCACAGGGCTACACCTTC.

The J gene is TRBJ2-3, the V gene TRBV29-1, with 7 bases aligning to TRBD2. The V segment lost 4 bases and the J segment 0 bases; nucleotides outside the gene matches: 4. There are 14 residues in the CDR3. Per germline, CDR1 SQVTM and CDR2 ANQGSEA. The CDR3 here is CSVVPSGSTDTQYF. The CDR3 DNA follows: TGCAGCGTTGTCCCTAGCGGTAGCACAGATACGCAGTATTTT.

The chain carries TRBV20-1 and TRBJ2-1; the D is unclear. The CDR3 loop spans 11 amino acids. CDR1 and CDR2 from the germline V gene are DFQATT and SNEGSKA (reference sequence). Trimming left V 6 bases short and J 7 bases short, with 10 bases between. The CDR3 DNA follows: TGCAGTGCCCGAGAGTGGAATGAGCAGTTCTTC. It specifies CSAREWNEQFF.

This sequence joins TRBV19 and TRBJ2-1; 14 positions agree with TRBD2. V lost 0 bases, J lost 8 bases, and 6 bases stayed unmatched. The CDR3 extends over 17 amino acids. Germline CDR1 and CDR2: LNHDA and SQIVND (reference sequence). Written as DNA, the CDR3 is TGTGCCAGTAGTATAGATCAGGGACTAGCGGGAGTGGATGAGCAGTTCTTC. Its translation: CASSIDQGLAGVDEQFF.

The chain employs TRBV30 and TRBJ2-7; no clear D gene. V gave up 0 bases and J gave up 0 bases, with 3 bases separating them. This CDR3 spans 12 amino acids. CDR1 and CDR2 from the germline V gene are GTSNPN and SVGIG (reference sequence). The CDR3 sequence: CAWSVYSYEQYF. In DNA form, the CDR3 reads TGTGCCTGGAGTGTATACTCCTACGAGCAGTACTTC.

This chain uses TRBV7-8 with TRBJ2-1; unclear D gene. Germline V CDR1 and CDR2: SGHVS, FQNEAQ. Trimming removed 1 base from V and 8 bases from J, with 3 bases in between. This CDR3 is 11 amino acids long. The CDR3 nucleotides are TGTGCCAGCAGCTTAGTCGATGAGCAGTTCTTC. Translation gives CASSLVDEQFF.

The genes are TRBV4-1 and TRBJ2-5, with D perhaps matching TRBD1 (6 bases). Germline values: CDR1 MGHRA, CDR2 YSYEKL. The CDR3 runs 14 residues. V was clipped by 5 bases and J by 5 bases, with 15 bases between them. CDR3 residues: CASSIRQERETQYF. DNA of the CDR3: TGCGCCAGCAGCATAAGACAGGAGCGGGAGACCCAGTACTTC.

The rearrangement links TRBV29-1 to TRBJ2-5, with 9 bases matching TRBD1. This CDR3 has 13 residues. Germline CDR1 SQVTM, CDR2 ANQGSEA. Losses at the gene ends were 7 bases for V and 5 bases for J; bases not matched to a gene: 8. CDR3 region: CSGWTGADETQYF. DNA for the CDR3: TGCAGCGGGTGGACAGGGGCGGACGAGACCCAGTACTTC.

V and J are TRBV28 and TRBJ2-5; 10 nucleotides line up with TRBD2. Germline loops: CDR1 MDHEN, CDR2 SYDVKM. J was trimmed by 1 base and V by 5 bases; bases with no gene match: 7. This CDR3 region has 16 residues. This chain's CDR3 is CASSPLAGGLQETQYF. CDR3 nucleotide sequence: TGTGCCAGCAGTCCATTAGCGGGAGGTCTCCAAGAGACCCAGTACTTC.

This rearrangement joins TRBV6-6 to TRBJ2-3, with TRBD2 identical over 8 bases. The J segment lost 4 bases and the V segment lost 11 bases, leaving 14 bases of the junction unmatched. Germline V gives CDR1 MNHNY, CDR2 SVGAGI (reference sequence). The CDR3 loop spans 15 amino acids. As DNA, the CDR3 is TGTGCCGCCTTACCACCGGGAGGGGGGTCAGATACGCAGTATTTT. Amino acids: CAALPPGGGSDTQYF.

V and J are TRBV27 and TRBJ2-1; TRBD2 agrees at 9 bases. V lost 7 bases and J lost 6; bases outside the gene matches: 7. The V gene's germline CDR1 is MNHEY and CDR2 SMNVEV (reference sequence). The CDR3 contains 14 residues. The CDR3 loop reads CASKLSGRLNEQFF. CDR3 DNA sequence: TGTGCCAGCAAATTAAGCGGGAGGCTCAATGAGCAGTTCTTC.

The rearrangement links TRBV6-1 to TRBJ2-4; 10 bases are a match to TRBD2. J gave up 3 bases and V 4 bases, and 9 bases lay outside the gene matches. Germline V lookup: CDR1 MNHNS, CDR2 SASEGT. The CDR3 consists of 17 residues. The CDR3, as DNA: TGTGCCAGCAGTGGACACGGGACTAGCGACGACAAAAACATTCAGTACTTC. Residues: CASSGHGTSDDKNIQYF.

The chain couples TRBV7-9 to TRBJ2-5; 11 bases fit TRBD1. V was clipped by 5 bases and J by 5 bases; unmatched bases: 10. Germline V CDR1 and CDR2: SEHNR, FQNEAQ (reference sequence). This CDR3 has 16 residues. The CDR3 here is CASSPRGQGVLETQYF. CDR3 DNA: TGTGCCAGCAGCCCTAGGGGACAGGGGGTTCTTGAGACCCAGTACTTC.